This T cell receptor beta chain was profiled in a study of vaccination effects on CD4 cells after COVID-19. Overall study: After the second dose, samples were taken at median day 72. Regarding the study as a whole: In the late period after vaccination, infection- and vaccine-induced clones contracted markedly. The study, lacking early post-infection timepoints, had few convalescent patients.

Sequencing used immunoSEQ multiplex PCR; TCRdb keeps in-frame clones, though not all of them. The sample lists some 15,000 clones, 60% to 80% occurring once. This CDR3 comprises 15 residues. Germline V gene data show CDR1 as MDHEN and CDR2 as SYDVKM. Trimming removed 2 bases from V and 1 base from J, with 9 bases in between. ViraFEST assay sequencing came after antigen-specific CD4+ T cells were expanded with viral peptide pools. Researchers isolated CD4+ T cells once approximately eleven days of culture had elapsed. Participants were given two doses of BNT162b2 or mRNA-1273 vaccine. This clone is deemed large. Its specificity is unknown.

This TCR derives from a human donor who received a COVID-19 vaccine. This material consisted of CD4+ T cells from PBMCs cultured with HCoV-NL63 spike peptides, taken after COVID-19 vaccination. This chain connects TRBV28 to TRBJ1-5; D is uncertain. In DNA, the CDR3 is TGTGCCAGCAGTTTACTTACACCGAGCAATCAGCCCCAGCATTTT. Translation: CASSLLTPSNQPQHF.